This T cell receptor beta chain was captured in a study of high-grade serous ovarian cancer treatment subgroups. Looking at the study overall: Mean per sample: around 13,000 reads, around 7,100 unique TCR beta rearrangements.

TCRdb's table, derived via immunoSEQ multiplex PCR, lists solely in-frame clones and lacks some. The sample has approximately 3,500 clones; 68% are singletons. Notes on this clone: Its specificity is unknown.

Study-wide findings and caveats: Different patients shared almost no repertoire; same-patient tumors shared about 0.11 to 0.79.

Tumor samples were obtained before definitive surgery or chemotherapy. The sequence was collected from a human donor with high-grade serous ovarian cancer. Input material: tumor tissue.

CDR3 sequence reads: CASSQDPPPITGELFF. In DNA form, the CDR3 reads TGTGCCAGCTCCCAAGATCCGCCTCCAATCACCGGGGAGCTGTTTTTT. This rearrangement joins TRBV18 to TRBJ2-2; D remains ambiguous. The CDR3 consists of 16 residues. Trimming shortened V by 6 bases and J by 4 bases, and 18 bases separated the two germline ends. The germline CDR1 and CDR2 sequences are KGHSH and LQKENI. Supplemented by reference TRBV18 and TRBJ2-2, the full variable domain reads NAGVMQNPRHLVRRRGQEARLRCSPMKGHSHVYWYRQLPEEGLKFMVYLQKENIIDESGMPKERFSAEFPKEGPSILRIQQVVRGDSAAYFCASSQDPPPITGELFFGEGSRLTVL.